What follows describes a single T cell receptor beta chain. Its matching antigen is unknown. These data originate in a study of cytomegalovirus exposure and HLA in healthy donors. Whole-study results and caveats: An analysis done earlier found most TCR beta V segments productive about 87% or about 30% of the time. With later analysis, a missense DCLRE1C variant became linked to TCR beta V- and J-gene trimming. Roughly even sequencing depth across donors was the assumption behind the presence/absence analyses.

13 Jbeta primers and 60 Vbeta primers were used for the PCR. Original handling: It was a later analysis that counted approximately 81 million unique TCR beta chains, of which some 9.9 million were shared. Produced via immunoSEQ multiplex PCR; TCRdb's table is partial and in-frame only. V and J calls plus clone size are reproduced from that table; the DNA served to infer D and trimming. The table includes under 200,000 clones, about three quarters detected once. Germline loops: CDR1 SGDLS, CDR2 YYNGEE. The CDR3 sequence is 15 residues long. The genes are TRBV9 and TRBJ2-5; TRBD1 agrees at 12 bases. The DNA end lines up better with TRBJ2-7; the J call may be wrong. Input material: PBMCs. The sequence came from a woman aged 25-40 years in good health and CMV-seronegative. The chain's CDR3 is CASSVGQGASYEQYF. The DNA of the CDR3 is TGTGCCAGCAGCGTGGGACAGGGGGCGTCCTACGAGCAGTACTTC.